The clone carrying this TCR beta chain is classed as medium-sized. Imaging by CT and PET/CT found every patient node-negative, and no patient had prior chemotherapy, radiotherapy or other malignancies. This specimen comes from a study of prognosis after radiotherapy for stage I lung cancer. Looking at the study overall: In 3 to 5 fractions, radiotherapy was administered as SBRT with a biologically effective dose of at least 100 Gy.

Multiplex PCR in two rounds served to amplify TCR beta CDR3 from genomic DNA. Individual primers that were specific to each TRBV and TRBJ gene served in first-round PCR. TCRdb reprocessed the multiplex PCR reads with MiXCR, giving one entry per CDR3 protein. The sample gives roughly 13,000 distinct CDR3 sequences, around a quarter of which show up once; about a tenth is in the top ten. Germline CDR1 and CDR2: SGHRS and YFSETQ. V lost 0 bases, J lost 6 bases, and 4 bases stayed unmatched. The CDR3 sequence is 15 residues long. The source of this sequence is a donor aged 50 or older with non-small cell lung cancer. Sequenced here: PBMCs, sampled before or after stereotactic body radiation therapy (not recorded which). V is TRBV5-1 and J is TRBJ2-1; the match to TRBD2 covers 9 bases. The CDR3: CASSLVAGAGNEQFF. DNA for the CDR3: TGCGCCAGCAGCTTGGTAGCGGGAGCTGGCAATGAGCAGTTCTTC.